The 28 T cell receptor beta chains reported below all come from one sample, sequenced in a study of blood T cell repertoires in COVID-19. Sequencing was performed with immunoSEQ multiplex PCR; in TCRdb, only in-frame clones are kept and a portion is missing. The sample yields around 140,000 clones, about 91% seen once. What was sequenced was peripheral blood. Receptor source: a man between 45 and 60 years old with acute or convalescent COVID-19.

The genes are TRBV5-1 and TRBJ2-7; D possibly corresponds to TRBD1 (5 bases). V was shortened by 1 base and J by 2 bases, with 7 bases between the two germline ends. The V gene's germline CDR1 is SGHRS and CDR2 YFSETQ. This CDR3 has 13 amino acids. The CDR3 protein is CASSLSGPYEQYF. The CDR3, as DNA: TGCGCCAGCAGCTTGTCAGGGCCCTACGAGCAGTACTTC.

The chain carries TRBV30 and TRBJ2-5, with D possibly being TRBD2 (6 bases). Trimming pared 1 base from V and 9 bases from J, leaving 9 bases between. This CDR3 has 11 residues. CDR1 GTSNPN and CDR2 SVGIG come from the germline V gene (reference sequence). In nucleotides, the CDR3 is TGTGCCTGGAGTGGCAGCGGGTCCCAGTACTTC. Translated: CAWSGSGSQYF.

This clone was detected only once. This chain connects TRBV7-2 to TRBJ1-3; weak D call: TRBD1 (5 bases). This CDR3 is built from 15 residues. Trimming took off 2 bases at V and 0 bases at J, with 8 bases between the two ends. Looked up from germline, CDR1 is SGHTA and CDR2 is FQGNSA. The CDR3 spells CASSLQGFSGNTIYF. Written as DNA, the CDR3 is TGTGCCAGCAGCTTACAGGGATTCTCTGGAAACACCATATATTTT.

This clone appeared a few times. This chain uses TRBV18 with TRBJ1-1, with a tentative D call TRBD1 (5 bases). Trimming removed 4 bases at V and 1 base at J, with 7 bases between. Per the germline V gene, CDR1 is KGHSH and CDR2 is LQKENI. The CDR3 spans 13 residues. CDR3 loop: CASSQQANTEAFF. The CDR3 region has the DNA TGTGCCAGCTCACAACAGGCGAACACTGAAGCTTTCTTT. Supplemented by reference TRBV18 and TRBJ1-1, the full variable domain reads NAGVMQNPRHLVRRRGQEARLRCSPMKGHSHVYWYRQLPEEGLKFMVYLQKENIIDESGMPKERFSAEFPKEGPSILRIQQVVRGDSAAYFCASSQQANTEAFFGQGTRLTVV.

This clone was detected once. The rearrangement joins TRBV19 to TRBJ1-1; TRBD1 might be the D (6 bases). Germline loops: CDR1 LNHDA, CDR2 SQIVND (reference sequence). CDR3 length: 15 residues. V lost 4 bases and J 1 base, leaving 13 bases between the germline ends. DNA for the CDR3: TGTGCCAGTAGTACCGGAGGGGGGGCGAACACTGAAGCTTTCTTT. It encodes CASSTGGGANTEAFF.

The CDR3 is CSVRTGANTEAFF. The DNA of the CDR3 is TGCAGCGTGAGGACAGGGGCGAACACTGAAGCTTTCTTT. This sequence joins TRBV29-1 and TRBJ1-1; TRBD1 aligns across 9 bases. CDR3 length: 13 residues. Trimming took 6 bases from V and 1 from J; bases not matched to a gene: 3. The germline V gene encodes CDR1 SQVTM and CDR2 ANQGSEA.

The chain recombines TRBV7-9 with TRBJ2-5; TRBD2 is a possible D gene (5 bases). V was pared by 5 bases and J by 7 bases, with 14 bases between. The CDR3 loop spans 13 amino acids. Germline lookup yields CDR1 SEHNR and CDR2 FQNEAQ (reference sequence). The CDR3: CASSLSPRGTQYF. CDR3 nucleotides: TGTGCCAGCAGCCTCTCACCCCGGGGGACCCAGTACTTC.

The rearrangement links TRBV11-2 to TRBJ1-1; unclear D gene. V lost 7 bases and J 4 bases, leaving 16 bases between the germline ends. Germline CDR1 is SGHAT and CDR2 is FQNNGV. This CDR3 contains 14 residues. This CDR3 is CASIQMRSGTEAFF. The CDR3 DNA sequence: TGTGCCAGCATCCAGATGCGGTCTGGCACTGAAGCTTTCTTT.

The chain combines TRBV7-9 with TRBJ1-4; the match to TRBD1 covers 7 bases. The germline V gene has CDR1 SEHNR and CDR2 FQNEAQ (reference sequence). This CDR3 is 14 amino acids long. The V segment lost 5 bases and the J segment 8 bases; nucleotides outside the gene matches: 8. The CDR3 reads CASSLQGKQEKLFF. In DNA, the CDR3 is TGTGCCAGCAGCCTACAGGGGAAACAAGAAAAACTGTTTTTT.

This chain connects TRBV4-1 to TRBJ1-1; no reliable D call. This CDR3 spans 16 amino acids. Trimming stripped 0 bases from V and 0 bases from J, with 11 bases between. The V gene's germline CDR1 is MGHRA and CDR2 YSYEKL. The CDR3 spells CASSQDPGIMNTEAFF. CDR3 sequence (DNA): TGCGCCAGCAGCCAAGATCCCGGGATTATGAACACTGAAGCTTTCTTT.

The chain combines TRBV7-9 with TRBJ1-2, with 8 bases aligning to TRBD1. The CDR3 runs to 14 residues. V lost 5 bases to trimming and J lost 6 bases; unmatched junction nucleotides: 8. The germline V gene encodes CDR1 SEHNR and CDR2 FQNEAQ (reference sequence). CDR3 loop: CASSDRGQVHGYTF. The CDR3 DNA sequence: TGTGCCAGCAGCGACCGGGGACAGGTACATGGCTACACCTTC.

The chain recombines TRBV7-9 with TRBJ2-2; 11 bases are shared with TRBD2. CDR3 length: 18 amino acids. Germline lookup yields CDR1 SEHNR and CDR2 FQNEAQ (reference sequence). V lost 7 bases to trimming and J lost 8 bases; unmatched junction nucleotides: 18. The CDR3 DNA reads TGTGCCAGCACCCCTAGAGGGACTAGCGGAACCATAACGGGGGAGCTGTTTTTT. Encoded protein: CASTPRGTSGTITGELFF. The variable domain in full, completed from reference TRBV7-9 and TRBJ2-2, reads DTGVSQNPRHKITKRGQNVTFRCDPISEHNRLYWYRQTLGQGPEFLTYFQNEAQLEKSRLLSDRFSAERPKGSFSTLEIQRTEQGDSAMYLCASTPRGTSGTITGELFFGEGSRLTVL.

The CDR3 nucleotides read TGTGCCACCCGGACAGGGCGAGGGGACACTGAAGCTTTCTTT. This gives the protein CATRTGRGDTEAFF. The chain employs TRBV2 and TRBJ1-1, with TRBD1 matching 8 bases. The CDR3 covers 14 residues. J gave up 3 bases and V 10 bases, and 10 bases lay outside the gene matches. CDR1 is SNHLY, CDR2 FYNNEI, per germline.

This chain joins TRBV3-1 (or the pseudogene TRBV3-2) and TRBJ1-5, with D perhaps matching TRBD1 (5 bases). This CDR3 is 17 amino acids long. The V gene's germline CDR1 is LGHDT and CDR2 YNNKEL (reference sequence). Trimming shortened V by 3 bases and J by 3 bases, and 18 bases separated the two germline ends. In DNA, the CDR3 is TGTGCCAGCAGCCACTCCCGGAAAGGAGGGGCCAATCAGCCCCAGCATTTT. Protein product: CASSHSRKGGANQPQHF.

The CDR3 nucleotides are TGTGCCAGCAGCTTAGACAGGGGCTCTGAAGCTTTCTTT. Translating gives CASSLDRGSEAFF. J is TRBJ1-1 and V is TRBV11-2; weak D call: TRBD1 (6 bases). This CDR3 is 13 amino acids long. V lost 0 bases and J 6 bases, leaving 8 bases between the germline ends. In germline, CDR1 is SGHAT, CDR2 FQNNGV.

The chain uses TRBV5-4 and TRBJ1-1; D might be TRBD1 (6 bases). Germline V CDR1 and CDR2: SGHNT, YYREEE (reference sequence). V lost 6 bases and J lost 2, with 14 bases in between. The CDR3 loop spans 14 amino acids. The CDR3 is CASIPTGVNTEAFF. The CDR3 nucleotides are TGTGCCAGCATACCGACAGGAGTTAACACTGAAGCTTTCTTT.

The chain recombines TRBV19 with TRBJ2-3; 8 bases agree with TRBD2. CDR3 length equals 24 residues. The V gene's germline CDR1 is LNHDA and CDR2 SQIVND (reference sequence). After removal of 1 base from V and 2 bases from J, the junction contained 29 bases not matched to a gene. CDR3 DNA: TGTGCCAGTAGTATAGTAGCGGGGATCATGGGGACGGGAACCCCAGCGGGACCCACAGATACGCAGTATTTT. Its translation is CASSIVAGIMGTGTPAGPTDTQYF.

The chain links TRBV19 to TRBJ2-3, with 7 bases identical to TRBD1. After removal of 6 bases from V and 2 bases from J, the junction contained 8 bases not matched to a gene. The CDR3 runs 15 residues. Germline V gene lookup returns CDR1 LNHDA and CDR2 SQIVND (reference sequence). This CDR3 reads CASSLGTEYTDTQYF. The CDR3 nucleotides read TGTGCCAGTAGCCTAGGGACAGAATACACAGATACGCAGTATTTT.

The gene calls are TRBV28 and TRBJ1-5, with TRBD1 identical over 8 bases. CDR3 length: 16 amino acids. The germline V gene has CDR1 MDHEN and CDR2 SYDVKM. Trimming cost V 6 bases and J 2 bases; bases outside gene matches: 9. CDR3 coding DNA: TGTGCCAGCAGCCGGACAGGGCGGGGAGGCAATCAGCCCCAGCATTTT. Its translation: CASSRTGRGGNQPQHF.

The V call is TRBV25-1, the J call TRBJ1-1; TRBD1 might be the D (6 bases). Trimming removed 6 bases from V and 1 base from J, with 12 bases in between. CDR1 and CDR2 (germline): MGHDK, SYGVNS. The CDR3 has 14 amino acids. CDR3 sequence reads: CASRGASRNTEAFF. CDR3 nucleotide sequence: TGTGCCAGCAGGGGGGCCAGTAGGAACACTGAAGCTTTCTTT.

The J gene is TRBJ2-1, the V gene TRBV12-3 or TRBV12-4, with D maybe TRBD1 (5 bases). This CDR3 comprises 12 residues. V was shortened by 6 bases and J by 15 bases, with 18 bases between the two germline ends. In DNA form, the CDR3 reads TGTGCCAGCAGAATCCCCCCGCAGGGATGGTTCTTC. The encoded protein is CASRIPPQGWFF.

The CDR3 reads CASSLRTASDGYTF. The CDR3 DNA follows: TGTGCCAGCAGTCTTCGAACAGCTTCCGATGGCTACACCTTC. This sequence joins TRBV5-4 and TRBJ1-2; D call uncertain. The CDR3 covers 14 residues. Germline V gene data show CDR1 as SGHNT and CDR2 as YYREEE (reference sequence). V lost 5 bases to trimming and J lost 6 bases, with 17 bases between them.

This clone was seen a handful of times. The rearrangement links TRBV2 to TRBJ1-2, with D tentatively TRBD1 (5 bases). From germline, CDR1 is SNHLY and CDR2 FYNNEI. This CDR3 is 15 amino acids long. V shed 5 bases and J shed 0 bases, with 13 bases lying between them. The CDR3 protein is CASSYRQISNYGYTF. The CDR3 nucleotides read TGTGCCAGCAGTTACCGACAGATTTCTAACTATGGCTACACCTTC.

In its sample, this clone was seen once. The V and J genes are TRBV9 and TRBJ2-5; the D gene is possibly TRBD1 (5 bases). Germline V CDR1 and CDR2: SGDLS, YYNGEE. This CDR3 has 14 amino acids. Trimming shortened V by 0 bases and J by 2 bases, and 8 bases separated the two germline ends. The CDR3 nucleotides are TGTGCCAGCAGCGTAGGTGACAGTCAAGAGACCCAGTACTTC. It specifies CASSVGDSQETQYF.

The chain couples TRBV2 to TRBJ2-1, with TRBD1 as a possible D gene (5 bases). This CDR3 has 14 residues. Per germline, CDR1 SNHLY and CDR2 FYNNEI. The V and J ends lost 4 bases and 7 bases respectively, with 14 bases between them. DNA of the CDR3: TGTGCCAGCAGTGCTGGACACGGAGCGAATGAGCAGTTCTTC. Translation: CASSAGHGANEQFF.

The V gene is TRBV19, the J gene TRBJ1-5; weak D call: TRBD1 (5 bases). This CDR3 contains 16 residues. Per the germline V gene, CDR1 is LNHDA and CDR2 is SQIVND (reference sequence). V gave up 7 bases and J gave up 0 bases, with 16 bases separating them. The CDR3 here is CASTPRGTYSNQPQHF. In nucleotides, the CDR3 is TGTGCCAGTACCCCCCGGGGGACCTATAGCAATCAGCCCCAGCATTTT. The entire variable domain, with the rest obtained from reference TRBV19 and TRBJ1-5, is as follows: DGGITQSPKYLFRKEGQNVTLSCEQNLNHDAMYWYRQDPGQGLRLIYYSQIVNDFQKGDIAEGYSVSREKKESFPLTVTSAQKNPTAFYLCASTPRGTYSNQPQHFGDGTRLSIL.

The chain has TRBV5-1 and TRBJ2-5; TRBD2 might be the D (6 bases). The CDR3 contains 16 residues. Trimming took off 0 bases at V and 5 bases at J, with 17 bases between the two ends. Germline V gene lookup returns CDR1 SGHRS and CDR2 YFSETQ. CDR3: CASSLAGQEGGETQYF. CDR3 nucleotide sequence: TGCGCCAGCAGCTTGGCTGGGCAGGAGGGTGGGGAGACCCAGTACTTC.

The rearrangement uses TRBV15 and TRBJ1-1; D is ambiguous. The CDR3 totals 12 residues. The germline CDR1 and CDR2 sequences are LNHNV and YYDKDF (reference sequence). V was pared by 0 bases and J by 7 bases, with 6 bases between. The CDR3 sequence: CATSRDVSEAFF. The CDR3 bases are TGTGCCACCAGCAGAGATGTCAGTGAAGCTTTCTTT.